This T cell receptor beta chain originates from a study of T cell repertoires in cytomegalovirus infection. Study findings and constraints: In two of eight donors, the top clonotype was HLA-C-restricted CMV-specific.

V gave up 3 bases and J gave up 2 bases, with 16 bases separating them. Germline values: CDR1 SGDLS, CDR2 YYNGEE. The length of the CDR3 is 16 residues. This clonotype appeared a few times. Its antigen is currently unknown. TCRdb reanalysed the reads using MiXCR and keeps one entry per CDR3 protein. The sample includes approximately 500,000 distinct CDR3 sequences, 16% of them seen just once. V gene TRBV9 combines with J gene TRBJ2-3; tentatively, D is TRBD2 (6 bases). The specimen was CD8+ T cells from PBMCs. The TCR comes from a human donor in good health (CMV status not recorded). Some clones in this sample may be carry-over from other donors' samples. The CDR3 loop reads CASSAPGLSNTDTQYF. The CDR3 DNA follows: TGTGCCAGCAGCGCACCGGGACTCTCTAACACAGATACGCAGTATTTT.